The 18 T cell receptor beta chains presented below share a single source sample, sequenced in a study of spatial heterogeneity in lung cancer. MiXCR, applied by TCRdb to the 5' RACE reads, yields one record per CDR3 protein. The sample comprises tens of thousands of distinct CDR3 sequences, approximately 21% of which are singletons, and 6.2% rests with the top ten. Time point here: sample taken at primary tumor resection. Sequencing was performed on whole RNA extracted from tumor and nontumor lung tissue, or from frozen PBMC, and the material was left unsorted. The source material was PBMCs, sampled at surgery. The source is a male donor with early-stage non-small cell lung cancer.

This clonotype was seen more than once but under ten times. The gene calls are TRBV5-5 and TRBJ1-1, with a tentative D call TRBD1 (6 bases). Germline CDR1 reads SGHKS; CDR2 reads YYEKEE (reference sequence). Trimming cost V 3 bases and J 1 base, with 7 bases left between them. The CDR3 has 13 residues. The CDR3 loop reads CASSWGRNTEAFF. The CDR3 region has the DNA TGTGCCAGCAGCTGGGGGCGGAACACTGAAGCTTTCTTT.

This chain joins TRBV3-1 and TRBJ2-1; TRBD2 agrees at 10 bases. Germline V gene lookup returns CDR1 LGHDT and CDR2 YNNKEL (reference sequence). The CDR3 consists of 16 residues. V dropped 6 bases and J dropped 6; count of bases not matched to a gene: 11. This chain's CDR3 is CASSHLLAGNSNEQFF. The CDR3 nucleotides read TGTGCCAGCAGTCATTTACTAGCGGGAAACTCCAATGAGCAGTTCTTC.

This clonotype was seen a few times. This chain connects TRBV18 to TRBJ2-3; TRBD2 aligns across 11 bases. CDR3 length: 17 amino acids. V lost 1 base, J lost 2 bases, and 5 bases stayed unmatched. CDR1 KGHSH and CDR2 LQKENI come from the germline V gene. CDR3 amino acids: CASSPRGLAAYTDTQYF. The CDR3 nucleotides read TGTGCCAGCTCACCACGGGGACTAGCGGCTTACACAGATACGCAGTATTTT.

This clonotype was counted only a few times. The V gene is TRBV7-3, the J gene TRBJ2-3; 8 bases are a match to TRBD2. The V and J ends lost 1 base and 6 bases, in that order; junction bases with no gene match: 6. Germline V CDR1 and CDR2: SGHTA, FQGTGA. This CDR3 contains 15 residues. In nucleotides, the CDR3 is TGTGCCAGCAGCTTAAATAGCGGGGTCGGTGATACGCAGTATTTT. Translated, it gives CASSLNSGVGDTQYF.

V usage is TRBV5-1 and J usage is TRBJ2-5; maybe TRBD2 (5 bases). Germline values: CDR1 SGHRS, CDR2 YFSETQ. CDR3 length: 12 amino acids. V was cut by 5 bases and J by 5 bases, with 10 bases left in between. The CDR3 loop reads CASRWELETQYF. In DNA, the CDR3 is TGCGCCAGCAGATGGGAGTTGGAGACCCAGTACTTC.

In this sample, this clonotype turned up a few times. V usage is TRBV5-1 and J usage is TRBJ1-5; TRBD1 might be the D (5 bases). Germline loops: CDR1 SGHRS, CDR2 YFSETQ. The V end was cut by 3 bases, the J end by 7 bases, with 14 bases between. The CDR3 covers 14 residues. The CDR3 region has the DNA TGCGCCAGCAGCTCGGGACTGGAGGGACAGCCCCAGCATTTT. It codes for CASSSGLEGQPQHF.

The table lists this clonotype with a few counts. J is TRBJ2-1 and V is TRBV7-3, with 8 bases fitting TRBD2. Germline V CDR1 and CDR2: SGHTA, FQGTGA. The junction had 12 bases not matched to a gene; V was cut back by 4 bases and J by 4 bases. The CDR3 extends over 17 amino acids. CDR3 residues: CASSSELSGSSYNEQFF. The CDR3 DNA is TGTGCCAGCAGCTCCGAACTGAGCGGGAGTTCTTACAATGAGCAGTTCTTC.

A word on this clonotype: A much larger clonotype is one base distant, so this may be a read error. The V and J genes are TRBV4-2 and TRBJ2-3; 10 nucleotides line up with TRBD2. The V gene's germline CDR1 is LGHNA and CDR2 YNFKEQ. The CDR3 has 16 residues. The CDR3 DNA reads as TGTGCCAGCTGCCAAGATCGCAGCGGGGGGGCAGATACGCAGTATTTT. It yields the protein CASCQDRSGGADTQYF.

J is TRBJ2-3 and V is TRBV29-1; possibly TRBD1 for D (6 bases). Trimming left V 6 bases short and J 0 bases short, with 13 bases between. This CDR3 comprises 14 residues. CDR1 is SQVTM and CDR2 is ANQGSEA in the germline V gene. This CDR3 reads CSVVGQSSTDTQYF. The CDR3 DNA reads as TGCAGCGTCGTAGGACAGTCTAGCACAGATACGCAGTATTTT.

The genes are TRBV7-8 and TRBJ1-5; 9 bases match TRBD1. Germline V CDR1 and CDR2: SGHVS, FQNEAQ. J gave up 4 bases and V 2 bases, and 3 bases lay outside the gene matches. The CDR3 has 15 residues. The CDR3 nucleotides are TGTGCCAGCAGCTTACAGGGACAGGGTAATCAGCCCCAGCATTTT. Translation gives CASSLQGQGNQPQHF.

The CDR3 reads CASSELRESSYEQYF. DNA for the CDR3: TGTGCCAGCAGTGAACTGCGGGAGAGTTCCTACGAGCAGTACTTC. The chain couples TRBV6-1 to TRBJ2-7; 7 bases are a match to TRBD2. The CDR3 consists of 15 residues. The germline V gene encodes CDR1 MNHNS and CDR2 SASEGT. V was clipped by 2 bases and J by 1 base; unmatched bases: 5.

This sequence joins TRBV7-9 and TRBJ2-5, with TRBD2 identical over 8 bases. Germline V lookup: CDR1 SEHNR, CDR2 FQNEAQ (reference sequence). This CDR3 is built from 13 residues. V shed 3 bases and J 5 bases; nucleotides not matched to a gene: 2. DNA of the CDR3: TGTGCCAGCAGCTTCCCGGGAGGGGAGACCCAGTACTTC. Translation gives CASSFPGGETQYF.

This chain links TRBV29-1 with TRBJ1-2; 10 bases map to TRBD1. CDR1 and CDR2 from the germline V gene are SQVTM and ANQGSEA. The CDR3 runs 12 residues. V shed 4 bases and J 8 bases; nucleotides not matched to a gene: 4. Here the CDR3 reads CSVGGQGHGYTF. CDR3 sequence (DNA): TGCAGCGTTGGGGGACAGGGGCACGGCTACACCTTC.

This clonotype was observed a few times. The chain recombines TRBV18 with TRBJ2-7; 8 bases are shared with TRBD1. This CDR3 has 15 amino acids. J gave up 5 bases and V 1 base, and 7 bases lay outside the gene matches. CDR1 is KGHSH and CDR2 is LQKENI in the germline V gene. The CDR3 loop is CASSPRTGSFDEQYF. CDR3 in DNA: TGTGCCAGCTCACCACGGACAGGGTCGTTCGACGAGCAGTACTTC. Looking up the rest from reference TRBV18 and TRBJ2-7 gives the full variable domain: NAGVMQNPRHLVRRRGQEARLRCSPMKGHSHVYWYRQLPEEGLKFMVYLQKENIIDESGMPKERFSAEFPKEGPSILRIQQVVRGDSAAYFCASSPRTGSFDEQYFGPGTRLTVT.

This clonotype has only a few counts. The chain uses TRBV6-2 or TRBV6-3 and TRBJ2-7; D gene unclear. The germline V gene encodes CDR1 MNHEY and CDR2 SVGEGT. Trimming took 6 bases from V and 2 from J, leaving 11 bases between them. CDR3 length equals 13 residues. The CDR3 DNA sequence: TGTGCCAGCAGATTTTCAGTTGCCTACGAGCAGTACTTC. This codes for CASRFSVAYEQYF.

This clonotype was recorded many times. The gene calls are TRBV20-1 and TRBJ2-2, with 8 bases lining up with TRBD2. From germline, CDR1 is DFQATT and CDR2 SNEGSKA (reference sequence). Trimming took 5 bases from V and 5 from J; bases not matched to a gene: 7. The CDR3 sequence is 14 residues long. CDR3 coding DNA: TGCAGTGCTGGGAGCGGGAGTGGGACCGGGGAGCTGTTTTTT. Encoded protein: CSAGSGSGTGELFF.

The chain has TRBV14 and TRBJ1-3; 10 bases fit TRBD1. From germline, CDR1 is SGHDN and CDR2 FVKESK. With V trimmed by 4 bases and J by 2 bases, 2 bases remained unmatched. The CDR3 runs 15 residues. CDR3 sequence reads: CASSLDRGPGNTIYF. The CDR3, as DNA: TGTGCCAGCAGCCTTGACAGGGGGCCTGGAAACACCATATATTTT.

The J gene is TRBJ1-4, the V gene TRBV23-1, with D perhaps matching TRBD1 (5 bases). TRBV23-1 is treated as an ORF (open reading frame) with a function not yet certain. The CDR3 sequence is 15 residues long. V gave up 0 bases and J gave up 6 bases, with 11 bases separating them. CDR3 nucleotide sequence: TGCGCCAGCAGTCAATCGTCGACAGTCGATGAAAAACTGTTTTTT. Protein: CASSQSSTVDEKLFF.